This TCR beta chain comes out of a study of Tregs in tolerant kidney transplant recipients. Study context: The nonmyeloablative bone marrow transplants came from related graft donors, with transient mixed chimerism. General study results and limits: Tregs expanded with activated donor B cells seemed most donor-specific. Biological reproducibility was not directly addressed, but technical replication error appeared minimal.

For this clone: The antigen remains undetermined.

CD4+CD25+CD127- Tregs, CD4+CD25- non-Tregs, CD4 and CD8 cells were sorted. V gave up 1 base and J gave up 2 bases; unmatched junction bases: 5. The germline CDR1 and CDR2 sequences are SGHVS and FQNEAQ. This CDR3 is built from 15 residues. Some clones are missing from TCRdb's copy, which holds only in-frame ones; the method was immunoSEQ multiplex PCR. The data show over 85,000 clones, roughly 93% seen once. The chain is built from TRBV7-8 and TRBJ2-7; TRBD2 agrees at 7 bases. The clonotype was recovered from a human donor who received a combined kidney and bone marrow transplant. The source was CD4+ T cells from blood, collected before the transplant. CDR3 nucleotides: TGTGCCAGCAGCTTAGGGGGGGGGACTACCTACGAGCAGTACTTC. It specifies CASSLGGGTTYEQYF.